This TCR beta chain was retrieved from a study of T cell responses to AZD1222 COVID-19 vaccine. In the study overall: Second-dose intervals of approximately 4 or approximately 12 weeks were pooled. Study findings and constraints: Donors were chiefly white British, with a greater number of females, and clonal diversity was perhaps underestimated. Spike as a whole was targeted by vaccine-associated CD4 TCRs, dominant at 160-218 and 743-854.

Sequencing used immunoSEQ multiplex PCR; TCRdb keeps in-frame clones, though not all of them. The sample holds about 180,000 clones, about 90% seen once. Regarding this clone: Its antigen is not identified.

The CDR3 sequence is 17 residues long. From germline, CDR1 is MGHDK and CDR2 SYGVNS. Trimming took 2 bases from V and 1 from J; bases not matched to a gene: 9. The sequences come from peripheral blood, collected on day 0 of AZD1222 vaccination. This clonotype originated in an adult in good health. V and J are TRBV25-1 and TRBJ2-7; 9 bases map to TRBD2. The CDR3 here is CASSEGRLAGLSYEQYF. As DNA, the CDR3 is TGTGCCAGCAGTGAAGGGCGGCTAGCGGGACTTTCCTACGAGCAGTACTTC.